The 28 T cell receptor beta chains below come from one sample, sequenced in a study of blood T cell repertoires in COVID-19. Repertoires were generated with immunoSEQ multiplex PCR, while TCRdb's copy carries only in-frame clones and drops some. The sample holds fewer than 150,000 clones, around 80% seen once. The sequenced sample was peripheral blood. These receptors were collected from a woman aged 80 or over in a cohort sampled during active or convalescent COVID-19.

This clone was seen once. J is TRBJ1-2 and V is TRBV7-6; D perhaps matches TRBD1 (6 bases). The germline V and J ends were trimmed by 5 bases and 7 bases, with 23 bases remaining between them. The CDR3 runs 16 residues. CDR1 and CDR2 (germline): SGHVS, FNYEAQ. CDR3 DNA sequence: TGTGCCAGCAGCACGGGACAAACCACCGGGGTAGGTGGCTACACCTTC. Its translation: CASSTGQTTGVGGYTF.

V and J are TRBV7-9 and TRBJ2-3; TRBD2 might be the D (6 bases). Germline CDR1 SEHNR, CDR2 FQNEAQ (reference sequence). V shed 5 bases and J shed 2 bases, with 11 bases lying between them. CDR3 length: 14 residues. This chain's CDR3 is CASSPGTSTDTQYF. CDR3 DNA: TGTGCCAGCAGCCCCGGGACTTCCACAGATACGCAGTATTTT.

The CDR3 sequence: CASSPGLAADTQYF. CDR3 in DNA: TGTGCCAGCAGTCCGGGACTAGCAGCAGATACGCAGTATTTT. This chain joins TRBV6-5 and TRBJ2-3; 9 positions match TRBD2. The CDR3 is 14 amino acids. The V and J ends lost 5 bases and 4 bases, in that order; junction bases with no gene match: 4. Germline CDR1 and CDR2: MNHEY and SVGAGI.

DNA for the CDR3: TGTGCCAGTAGTCCTAGCGGGGCATCCGGGTTGGATGGCTACACCTTC. This translates into CASSPSGASGLDGYTF. The chain is built from TRBV19 and TRBJ1-2, with D maybe TRBD1 (5 bases). CDR1 is LNHDA and CDR2 is SQIVND in the germline V gene (reference sequence). CDR3 length: 16 residues. The V end lost 5 bases, the J end lost 6 bases, and 22 bases lay between the germline ends.

This chain connects TRBV5-6 to TRBJ2-6; maybe TRBD1 (5 bases). In germline, CDR1 is SGHDT, CDR2 YYEEEE. The V gene lost 4 bases and the J gene lost 0 bases, with 14 bases spanning the gap. The length of the CDR3 is 17 residues. The chain's CDR3 is CASSTPTGYSGANVLTF. The CDR3 DNA is TGTGCCAGCAGCACACCTACAGGCTACTCTGGGGCCAACGTCCTGACTTTC.

This clone occurred once. The V call is TRBV4-3, the J call TRBJ1-1; no firm D call. The germline V gene encodes CDR1 LGHNA and CDR2 YSLEER. Trimming removed 0 bases at V and 0 bases at J, with 8 bases between. The CDR3 extends over 15 amino acids. The CDR3 sequence: CASSQEAVMNTEAFF. The CDR3 nucleotides are TGCGCCAGCAGCCAAGAGGCGGTCATGAACACTGAAGCTTTCTTT.

J is TRBJ2-3 and V is TRBV5-4; D ambiguous. With 1 base removed from V and 6 bases from J, the gap between germline ends came to 12 bases. Per germline, CDR1 SGHNT and CDR2 YYREEE (reference sequence). There are 14 residues in the CDR3. The CDR3 here is CASSLRSRLDTQYF. DNA of the CDR3: TGTGCCAGCAGCTTGAGGTCTAGGTTGGATACGCAGTATTTT.

V gene TRBV7-3 combines with J gene TRBJ2-1; 7 nucleotides line up with TRBD2. Germline V CDR1 and CDR2: SGHTA, FQGTGA. V shed 0 bases and J 3 bases; nucleotides not matched to a gene: 5. The CDR3 is made up of 16 amino acids. CDR3 sequence reads: CASSLTGSGVYNEQFF. For the CDR3, the DNA is TGTGCCAGCAGCTTAACGGGAAGCGGGGTCTACAATGAGCAGTTCTTC.

This chain uses TRBV5-1 with TRBJ2-5; a weak D match, TRBD1 (5 bases). CDR1 is SGHRS, CDR2 YFSETQ, per germline. CDR3 length: 15 amino acids. The germline V and J ends were trimmed by 3 bases and 3 bases, with 15 bases remaining between them. Here the CDR3 reads CASSYLAGAEETQYF. The CDR3 coding sequence is TGCGCCAGCAGCTACCTCGCTGGGGCGGAAGAGACCCAGTACTTC.

The chain uses TRBV6-5 and TRBJ1-1; D perhaps matches TRBD1 (6 bases). V lost 6 bases, J lost 4 bases, and 12 bases lay in between. CDR1 MNHEY and CDR2 SVGAGI come from the germline V gene. CDR3 size: 13 residues. CDR3 sequence reads: CASSALRGTEAFF. CDR3 in DNA: TGTGCCAGCAGCGCTCTCAGGGGCACTGAAGCTTTCTTT.

The rearrangement joins TRBV11-2 to TRBJ2-1; a weak D match, TRBD2 (5 bases). The CDR3 sequence is 15 residues long. Germline V gene data show CDR1 as SGHAT and CDR2 as FQNNGV. V dropped 3 bases and J dropped 4 bases, with 13 bases sitting between them. CDR3 bases: TGTGCCAGCAGCTTGAGACTGCGGAGGTACAATGAGCAGTTCTTC. Translated: CASSLRLRRYNEQFF.

The sample holds one count of this clone. The chain recombines TRBV5-5 with TRBJ2-5; TRBD1 matches at 10 bases. The CDR3 runs 16 residues. Germline V gene sequence: CDR1 SGHKS, CDR2 YYEKEE (reference sequence). V shed 4 bases, J shed 4 bases, and the junction held 10 bases outside the gene matches. The CDR3, as DNA: TGTGCCAGCAGCAACCGGGACAGGGGAGGGGGAGAGACCCAGTACTTC. Protein: CASSNRDRGGGETQYF.

Of note for this clone: Other DNA sequences in this sample translate to the same CDR3. The chain joins TRBV5-1 to TRBJ1-1; D may be TRBD1 (6 bases). CDR3 length equals 13 residues. Germline loops: CDR1 SGHRS, CDR2 YFSETQ. V lost 1 base, J lost 4 bases, and 8 bases lay in between. The DNA of the CDR3 is TGCGCCAGCAGCTTGACAGGGCTCACTGAAGCTTTCTTT. Translation gives CASSLTGLTEAFF. The full variable domain, completed using reference TRBV5-1 and TRBJ1-1, is KAGVTQTPRYLIKTRGQQVTLSCSPISGHRSVSWYQQTPGQGLQFLFEYFSETQRNKGNFPGRFSGRQFSNSRSEMNVSTLELGDSALYLCASSLTGLTEAFFGQGTRLTVV.

The chain joins TRBV5-8 to TRBJ2-6; D unresolved. This CDR3 spans 16 amino acids. In germline, CDR1 is SGHTS, CDR2 YDEGEE. Trimming left V 2 bases short and J 0 bases short, with 9 bases between. The DNA for the CDR3 is TGTGCCAGCAGCTTTGTTCCTTCCTCTGGGGCCAACGTCCTGACTTTC. Translation gives CASSFVPSSGANVLTF.

The chain uses TRBV10-3 and TRBJ2-7; 10 positions agree with TRBD2. The length of the CDR3 is 13 residues. Germline V CDR1 and CDR2: ENHRY, SYGVKD. V shed 6 bases and J 5 bases; nucleotides not matched to a gene: 4. Written as DNA, the CDR3 is TGTGCCATCAGCAAAACTAGCGGGGACGAGCAGTACGTC. Protein product: CAISKTSGDEQYV.

V and J are TRBV6-6 and TRBJ2-1, with D possibly TRBD1 on 6 matching bases. The V end was cut by 4 bases, the J end by 13 bases, with 17 bases between. CDR3 length equals 13 residues. Germline loops: CDR1 MNHNY, CDR2 SVGAGI (reference sequence). CDR3 coding DNA: TGTGCCAGCAGTTTCCCGGGACAAGGGGGACAGTTCTTC. Residues: CASSFPGQGGQFF.

The chain combines TRBV19 with TRBJ2-7; D remains unclear. This CDR3 spans 13 amino acids. V was cut by 3 bases and J by 5 bases, with 11 bases left in between. Germline V gene lookup returns CDR1 LNHDA and CDR2 SQIVND (reference sequence). CDR3 DNA: TGTGCCAGTAGTATCTCCCTCCGGGACGAGCAGTACGTC. It is translated as CASSISLRDEQYV.

The V gene is TRBV19, the J gene TRBJ2-2, with 10 bases identical to TRBD1. This CDR3 is 16 amino acids long. After removal of 5 bases from V and 4 bases from J, the junction contained 7 bases not matched to a gene. Per germline, CDR1 LNHDA and CDR2 SQIVND (reference sequence). The CDR3 DNA sequence: TGTGCCAGTAGTGACAGGGGGCATAGAAGCACCGGGGAGCTGTTTTTT. As protein: CASSDRGHRSTGELFF.

This chain connects TRBV6-6 to TRBJ1-2, with TRBD1 identical over 8 bases. This CDR3 region has 15 residues. The germline CDR1 and CDR2 sequences are MNHNY and SVGAGI (reference sequence). After removal of 5 bases from V and 7 bases from J, the junction contained 12 bases not matched to a gene. CDR3 region: CASSLSGGQGSGYTF. DNA for the CDR3: TGTGCCAGCAGTCTCTCCGGCGGACAGGGTTCTGGCTACACCTTC.

The chain uses TRBV24-1 and TRBJ2-3, with 9 bases fitting TRBD2. Trimming removed 5 bases from V and 5 bases from J; junction bases left unmatched: 7. This CDR3 has 15 amino acids. Germline CDR1 KGHDR, CDR2 SFDVKD. The CDR3 loop is CATSAASGAGDTQYF. The CDR3 nucleotides are TGTGCCACCAGTGCAGCTAGCGGGGCGGGAGATACGCAGTATTTT.

This clone has only one observation. The J gene is TRBJ2-1, the V gene TRBV9; possible D gene TRBD1, 5 bases. This CDR3 region has 15 residues. Germline V lookup: CDR1 SGDLS, CDR2 YYNGEE. Trimming pared 0 bases from V and 1 base from J, leaving 8 bases between. CDR3 residues: CASSVGRGSYNEQFF. CDR3 coding DNA: TGTGCCAGCAGCGTAGGAAGGGGATCCTACAATGAGCAGTTCTTC.

The V gene is TRBV4-1, the J gene TRBJ2-2, with D hard to call. The V and J ends lost 0 bases and 8 bases respectively, with 13 bases between them. The germline gives CDR1 MGHRA, CDR2 YSYEKL. The length of the CDR3 is 15 residues. The CDR3: CASSQDVAVPGELFF. The CDR3 nucleotides read TGCGCCAGCAGCCAAGATGTTGCAGTCCCGGGGGAGCTGTTTTTT.

The J gene is TRBJ1-1, the V gene TRBV19, with TRBD1 matching 8 bases. V dropped 7 bases and J dropped 5; count of bases not matched to a gene: 9. The CDR3 is made up of 14 amino acids. Germline CDR1 and CDR2: LNHDA and SQIVND (reference sequence). CDR3 region: CASKRTGLGTEAFF. CDR3 in DNA: TGTGCCAGTAAACGGACAGGGCTGGGGACTGAAGCTTTCTTT.

This chain uses TRBV9 with TRBJ2-5, with 7 bases lining up with TRBD1. Trimming took 4 bases from V and 3 from J; bases not matched to a gene: 9. Germline loops: CDR1 SGDLS, CDR2 YYNGEE. The CDR3 loop spans 15 amino acids. CDR3 residues: CASSISPGTEETQYF. CDR3 in DNA: TGTGCCAGCAGCATCAGCCCCGGGACAGAAGAGACCCAGTACTTC.

The chain joins TRBV6-6 to TRBJ1-4; maybe TRBD1 (5 bases). Trimming pared 4 bases from V and 9 bases from J, leaving 18 bases between. The CDR3 extends over 15 amino acids. Germline-derived CDR1 and CDR2 are MNHNY and SVGAGI (reference sequence). The CDR3 nucleotides are TGTGCCAGCAGTTCGAACCGGGGGGGGATGCAAAAACTGTTTTTT. Its protein product is CASSSNRGGMQKLFF.

The chain has TRBV30 and TRBJ2-7, with D hard to call. Trimming removed 1 base at V and 7 bases at J, with 8 bases between. This CDR3 spans 11 amino acids. Germline V gene sequence: CDR1 GTSNPN, CDR2 SVGIG (reference sequence). DNA of the CDR3: TGTGCCTGGAGTGCTTTACGGGAGCAGTACTTC. As protein: CAWSALREQYF.

The chain couples TRBV9 to TRBJ1-1; TRBD1 matches 9 bases. Germline CDR1 and CDR2: SGDLS and YYNGEE. The CDR3 has 16 amino acids. V trimming: 2 bases; J trimming: 4 bases; junction bases outside the gene matches: 9. This CDR3 reads CASSVGTTGGLTEAFF. In DNA, the CDR3 is TGTGCCAGCAGCGTTGGGACAACAGGGGGCCTCACTGAAGCTTTCTTT.

V usage is TRBV29-1 and J usage is TRBJ2-3; TRBD2 matches at 8 bases. The germline V gene encodes CDR1 SQVTM and CDR2 ANQGSEA. Germline trimming cut 0 bases from V and 2 bases from J; bases unmatched to any gene: 7. The CDR3 is 16 amino acids. As DNA, the CDR3 is TGCAGCGTTGAAGACGCCGGGACTAGAGACACAGATACGCAGTATTTT. Protein: CSVEDAGTRDTDTQYF.